The next 5 T cell receptor beta chains were all read from a single sample in a study of blood T cell repertoires in COVID-19. Libraries were prepared by immunoSEQ multiplex PCR; TCRdb keeps only in-frame clonotypes and omits some of them. The data contain more than 300,000 clones, 83% of them singletons. The sample taken for sequencing was peripheral blood. The receptor source for this set is a woman aged 50 to 60 with acute or convalescent COVID-19.

The V gene is TRBV6-2 or TRBV6-3, the J gene TRBJ2-1, with 9 bases matching TRBD2. The germline V gene encodes CDR1 MNHEY and CDR2 SVGEGT. The CDR3 sequence is 13 residues long. V trimming: 2 bases; J trimming: 13 bases; junction bases outside the gene matches: 6. The CDR3 sequence: CASSYEPSGAQFF. Here the CDR3 DNA reads TGTGCCAGCAGTTACGAGCCTAGCGGGGCTCAGTTCTTC.

V usage is TRBV15 and J usage is TRBJ2-3, with a weak D call TRBD2 (6 bases). This CDR3 has 15 residues. The germline gives CDR1 LNHNV, CDR2 YYDKDF (reference sequence). Trimming shortened V by 6 bases and J by 3 bases, and 16 bases separated the two germline ends. The CDR3, as DNA: TGTGCCACCAGTCGTCGGGATGGGGGGACAGATACGCAGTATTTT. Its protein is CATSRRDGGTDTQYF.

The chain has TRBV6-2 or TRBV6-3 and TRBJ2-7; D unresolved. Trimming removed 6 bases at V and 0 bases at J, with 12 bases between. The CDR3 runs to 14 residues. The germline gives CDR1 MNHEY, CDR2 SVGEGT. The CDR3 coding sequence is TGTGCCAGCAGCCGGCTAAGGAGCTCCTACGAGCAGTACTTC. Encoded protein: CASSRLRSSYEQYF.

The chain couples TRBV7-2 to TRBJ1-2; tentative D call: TRBD1 (5 bases). The CDR3 length is 14 residues. Trimming took 4 bases from V and 4 from J, leaving 13 bases between them. Germline V gene sequence: CDR1 SGHTA, CDR2 FQGNSA. CDR3 sequence (DNA): TGTGCCAGCAGCTCCCGGGGGGAGATCTATGGCTACACCTTC. Its protein product is CASSSRGEIYGYTF.

This clone was observed many times. The J gene is TRBJ2-5, the V gene TRBV4-2, with 7 bases fitting TRBD1. The ends lost 0 bases at V and 5 bases at J; junction bases unmatched: 3. Germline CDR1 LGHNA, CDR2 YNFKEQ. This CDR3 contains 14 residues. Here the CDR3 DNA reads TGTGCCAGCAGCCAAGATCTCAGGGGGGAGACCCAGTACTTC. It codes for CASSQDLRGETQYF.